The 17 T cell receptor beta chains presented below share a single source sample, sequenced in a study of blood T cell repertoires in COVID-19. Using immunoSEQ multiplex PCR, the repertoire was profiled, and TCRdb retains in-frame clones only, with some absent. The sample gives approximately 230,000 clones, more than 60% of which show up once; 4% to 4.5% is in the top ten. Sequenced sample: peripheral blood. These receptors were taken from a woman aged 40-49 years with active or convalescent COVID-19.

This clone was found once. The chain recombines TRBV19 with TRBJ1-5, with unresolved D. V lost 0 bases to trimming and J lost 7 bases, with 10 bases between them. Germline V lookup: CDR1 LNHDA, CDR2 SQIVND (reference sequence). The CDR3 loop spans 14 amino acids. CDR3 coding DNA: TGTGCCAGTAGTATAGAACCCTTCGGGCAGCCCCAGCATTTT. It encodes CASSIEPFGQPQHF.

The chain joins TRBV5-4 to TRBJ2-1; D call uncertain. From germline, CDR1 is SGHNT and CDR2 YYREEE (reference sequence). The CDR3 totals 15 residues. Trimming pared 1 base from V and 0 bases from J, leaving 8 bases between. The CDR3 DNA follows: TGTGCCAGCAGCTTGTGGTCTAGCTCCTACAATGAGCAGTTCTTC. Translation: CASSLWSSSYNEQFF.

This chain uses TRBV7-9 with TRBJ2-1; weak D call: TRBD2 (6 bases). Germline CDR1 SEHNR, CDR2 FQNEAQ (reference sequence). The V and J ends lost 3 bases and 4 bases respectively, with 16 bases between them. The CDR3 extends over 16 amino acids. CDR3 bases: TGTGCCAGCAGCTTCGGGGGAGTCCCCCTTTACAATGAGCAGTTCTTC. This sequence encodes CASSFGGVPLYNEQFF. Filled out from reference TRBV7-9 and TRBJ2-1, the complete variable domain reads DTGVSQNPRHKITKRGQNVTFRCDPISEHNRLYWYRQTLGQGPEFLTYFQNEAQLEKSRLLSDRFSAERPKGSFSTLEIQRTEQGDSAMYLCASSFGGVPLYNEQFFGPGTRLTVL.

This clone has a handful of counts. The chain joins TRBV12-3 or TRBV12-4 to TRBJ2-7, with 8 bases identical to TRBD1. J gave up 3 bases and V 5 bases, and 3 bases lay outside the gene matches. This CDR3 has 13 residues. Here the CDR3 reads CASSPTGGYEQYV. The CDR3 DNA reads as TGTGCCAGCAGTCCTACAGGGGGCTACGAGCAGTACGTC.

CDR3 DNA: TGTGCCAGCAGCTTCGGGTCGACCGCAGATGAGCAGTTCTTC. Residues: CASSFGSTADEQFF. V gene TRBV11-2 combines with J gene TRBJ2-1; D is uncertain. Trimming left V 3 bases short and J 8 bases short, with 14 bases between. The CDR3 consists of 14 residues. Germline V lookup: CDR1 SGHAT, CDR2 FQNNGV.

J is TRBJ2-1 and V is TRBV4-2; TRBD2 agrees at 10 bases. The CDR3 is 21 amino acids. The germline V gene has CDR1 LGHNA and CDR2 YNFKEQ. V dropped 1 base and J dropped 0; count of bases not matched to a gene: 15. The CDR3 nucleotides read TGTGCCAGCAGCCAAGCGTTCTCCCTTACTAGCGGGGACCTCTCCTACAATGAGCAGTTCTTC. This codes for CASSQAFSLTSGDLSYNEQFF.

The chain has TRBV12-3 or TRBV12-4 and TRBJ2-3, with unresolved D. The length of the CDR3 is 13 residues. Trimming shortened V by 3 bases and J by 2 bases, and 6 bases separated the two germline ends. The CDR3 DNA is TGTGCCAGCAGTTTCCCCTTCACAGATACGCAGTATTTT. It codes for CASSFPFTDTQYF.

The rearrangement uses TRBV6-1 and TRBJ1-6; possible D gene TRBD1, 5 bases. The CDR3 runs 15 residues. V lost 2 bases, J lost 10 bases, and 15 bases lay in between. Germline V lookup: CDR1 MNHNS, CDR2 SASEGT. CDR3 sequence (DNA): TGTGCCAGCAGTGAATATGGCGGCGGGGGATCACCCCTCCACTTT. It yields the protein CASSEYGGGGSPLHF.

This clone was observed a few times. V and J are TRBV6-5 and TRBJ1-1; D ambiguous. The germline V gene encodes CDR1 MNHEY and CDR2 SVGAGI. The CDR3 runs 14 residues. Trimming shortened V by 6 bases and J by 4 bases, and 15 bases separated the two germline ends. The CDR3, as DNA: TGTGCCAGCAGCCGAACAGCCCGGTCCACTGAAGCTTTCTTT. Protein sequence: CASSRTARSTEAFF.

The V and J genes are TRBV19 and TRBJ1-1, with D unclear. CDR3 length equals 15 residues. CDR1 and CDR2 from the germline V gene are LNHDA and SQIVND (reference sequence). Trimming shortened V by 0 bases and J by 0 bases, and 8 bases separated the two germline ends. CDR3 DNA sequence: TGTGCCAGTAGTATAGACGCGGCTATGAACACTGAAGCTTTCTTT. Translation: CASSIDAAMNTEAFF.

A few counts support this clone. This chain connects TRBV3-1 (or the pseudogene TRBV3-2) to TRBJ1-3, with 7 bases lining up with TRBD1. The V gene end was trimmed by 5 bases and the J gene end by 3 bases; junction bases not matched to a gene: 10. The CDR3 spans 16 residues. The germline V gene encodes CDR1 LGHDT and CDR2 YNNKEL (reference sequence). The CDR3 DNA reads TGTGCCAGCAGCACGACAGGGTATAGCTTTGGAAACACCATATATTTT. It yields the protein CASSTTGYSFGNTIYF.

This chain joins TRBV27 and TRBJ1-1; 8 nucleotides align to TRBD1. V trimming: 6 bases; J trimming: 1 base; junction bases outside the gene matches: 4. The length of the CDR3 is 14 residues. Germline V gene data show CDR1 as MNHEY and CDR2 as SMNVEV (reference sequence). This CDR3 reads CASRTQGGNTEAFF. The CDR3 DNA is TGTGCCAGCAGGACACAGGGGGGGAACACTGAAGCTTTCTTT.

CDR3: CAIRKEGPMTSPLHF. In DNA, the CDR3 is TGTGCCATCAGGAAAGAGGGCCCGATGACTTCACCCCTCCACTTT. The chain carries TRBV10-3 and TRBJ1-6; D remains unclear. V lost 6 bases, J lost 9 bases, and 18 bases lay in between. The CDR3 covers 15 residues. The germline gives CDR1 ENHRY, CDR2 SYGVKD.

The chain employs TRBV2 and TRBJ2-7, with 9 bases lining up with TRBD2. Trimming at V came to 4 bases and at J to 5 bases, leaving 6 bases not matched to a gene. CDR3 length: 14 residues. The germline V gene has CDR1 SNHLY and CDR2 FYNNEI. This CDR3 reads CASSASGLAHEQYF. The CDR3 DNA reads TGTGCCAGCAGTGCCTCGGGACTAGCCCACGAGCAGTACTTC.

V is TRBV5-1 and J is TRBJ1-1, with 11 bases that match TRBD1. V gave up 6 bases and J gave up 1 base; unmatched junction bases: 11. The CDR3 contains 17 residues. Germline CDR1 reads SGHRS; CDR2 reads YFSETQ. CDR3 in DNA: TGCGCCAGCACGCGTGGACAGGGGGCCGCATCGAACACTGAAGCTTTCTTT. It is translated as CASTRGQGAASNTEAFF.

Comments on this clone: Other DNA sequences in this specimen translate into the identical CDR3. The V gene is TRBV28, the J gene TRBJ1-4, with D perhaps TRBD1 (5 bases). CDR1 and CDR2 (germline): MDHEN, SYDVKM. This CDR3 is built from 15 residues. V lost 2 bases and J 8 bases, leaving 15 bases between the germline ends. CDR3 region: CASSLGGQGDEKLFF. Here the CDR3 DNA reads TGTGCCAGCAGTTTAGGTGGTCAGGGCGACGAAAAACTGTTTTTT.

The V and J genes are TRBV7-9 and TRBJ2-7; 7 nucleotides match TRBD1. Germline CDR1 reads SEHNR; CDR2 reads FQNEAQ (reference sequence). This CDR3 is built from 15 residues. Losses at the gene ends were 4 bases for V and 2 bases for J; bases not matched to a gene: 8. CDR3 protein: CASSSIGTATYEQYF. CDR3 in DNA: TGTGCCAGCAGCTCCATAGGGACAGCCACCTACGAGCAGTACTTC.